The next 19 T cell receptor beta chains were all read from a single sample in a study of somatic reversion in DOCK8 deficiency. Using EuroClonality-NGS primers, TRB was amplified from 90 to 100 ng genomic DNA in one-step amplicon PCR. Each CDR3 protein is one row after TCRdb ran MiXCR on the multiplex PCR reads. The sample contains some 2,400 distinct CDR3 sequences, roughly a quarter of which appear only once. Material: peripheral blood. The receptor set was obtained from a human donor in good health.

This clonotype was counted only a few times. The V call is TRBV2, the J call TRBJ1-1, with 7 bases aligning to TRBD1. CDR1 and CDR2 (germline): SNHLY, FYNNEI. The CDR3 has 14 residues. With 6 bases clipped from V and 1 base from J, the junction kept 5 bases outside the gene matches. This CDR3 is CASRNRGPNTEAFF. In DNA form, the CDR3 reads TGTGCCAGCAGAAACAGGGGCCCGAACACTGAAGCTTTCTTT.

This clonotype rates as medium-sized. The rearrangement uses TRBV12-3 or TRBV12-4 and TRBJ1-5; no clear D gene. This CDR3 contains 18 residues. V gave up 2 bases and J gave up 1 base, with 18 bases separating them. As DNA, the CDR3 is TGTGCCAGCAGTTTATCCGGCGGCAGGATAAGAAGCAATCAGCCCCAGCATTTT. Its translation: CASSLSGGRIRSNQPQHF.

The CDR3 coding sequence is TGTGCCAGCAGCCTTTTTCCGGGGGAGTACTTC. Translated: CASSLFPGEYF. This chain connects TRBV3-2 to TRBJ2-7; the DNA was not compared with TRBD1, the D call given in the table. TRBV3-2 is described as a pseudogene. The length of the CDR3 is 11 residues.

This clonotype counts as medium-sized. The DNA of the CDR3 is TGTGCCAGCAGCGAACGGGACCTGAGGTCCCAGGACACTGAAGCTTTCTTT. Protein: CASSERDLRSQDTEAFF. This chain joins TRBV14 and TRBJ1-1; a weak D match, TRBD1 (5 bases). CDR3 size: 17 residues. V was cut by 5 bases and J by 3 bases, with 22 bases left in between. Germline V gene sequence: CDR1 SGHDN, CDR2 FVKESK.

By its share, this clonotype is medium-sized. The J gene is TRBJ2-7, the V gene TRBV19; D remains unclear. The germline V gene encodes CDR1 LNHDA and CDR2 SQIVND (reference sequence). This CDR3 region has 14 residues. The V gene lost 0 bases and the J gene lost 6 bases, with 12 bases spanning the gap. The CDR3 region is CASSIDRGSREQYF. CDR3 nucleotides: TGTGCCAGTAGTATAGATCGTGGGTCTCGCGAGCAGTACTTC.

The chain uses TRBV4-3 and TRBJ2-7, with D possibly matching TRBD2 (5 bases). Germline V CDR1 and CDR2: LGHNA, YSLEER. V was pared by 0 bases and J by 2 bases, with 17 bases between. CDR3 length equals 17 residues. The CDR3 loop is CASSQEDRSSSTYEQYF. The CDR3 bases are TGCGCCAGCAGCCAAGAGGACCGGTCTAGCAGTACCTACGAGCAGTACTTC.

The chain joins TRBV12-5 to TRBJ2-7; D possibly corresponds to TRBD2 (6 bases). Germline CDR1 LGHNT, CDR2 FRNRAP. V gave up 4 bases and J gave up 3 bases, with 16 bases separating them. CDR3 length: 15 residues. Here the CDR3 DNA reads TGTGCTAGTGGTTCCCCTGGGGCGGGGAACTACGAGCAGTACTTC. It encodes CASGSPGAGNYEQYF.

This clonotype is classed as medium-sized. V gene TRBV19 combines with J gene TRBJ2-7, with 8 bases lining up with TRBD1. CDR1 is LNHDA, CDR2 SQIVND, per germline (reference sequence). The V segment lost 4 bases and the J segment 2 bases; nucleotides outside the gene matches: 4. The CDR3 runs to 14 residues. The CDR3 here is CASSTGQGTYEQYF. The DNA of the CDR3 is TGTGCCAGTAGTACAGGACAGGGTACCTACGAGCAGTACTTC.

The J gene is TRBJ1-5, the V gene TRBV2, with 9 bases lining up with TRBD1. Unmatched junction bases numbered 6, after V lost 1 base and J lost 5 bases. The CDR3 has 16 residues. Germline V gene lookup returns CDR1 SNHLY and CDR2 FYNNEI. CDR3 sequence (DNA): TGTGCCAGCAGTGAAGGATTCCGGGACAGGGATCAGCCCCAGCATTTT. Its translation is CASSEGFRDRDQPQHF.

This clonotype is categorized as large. The chain employs TRBV12-3 or TRBV12-4 and TRBJ1-1; 10 bases agree with TRBD1. This CDR3 region has 14 residues. V was pared by 6 bases and J by 7 bases, with 8 bases of the junction left unmatched. CDR3 loop: CASRRTGGKGEAFF. The CDR3 DNA sequence: TGTGCCAGCAGACGGACAGGGGGTAAGGGTGAAGCTTTCTTT.

This clonotype is large within its sample. This sequence joins TRBV19 and TRBJ1-1; D uncertain. Germline V gene lookup returns CDR1 LNHDA and CDR2 SQIVND (reference sequence). V dropped 3 bases and J dropped 2 bases, with 10 bases sitting between them. CDR3 length equals 14 residues. The DNA for the CDR3 is TGTGCCAGTAGTATTAGCGGGATCAACACTGAAGCTTTCTTT. This sequence encodes CASSISGINTEAFF.

The chain employs TRBV6-5 and TRBJ1-1; TRBD1 agrees at 8 bases. Losses at the gene ends were 5 bases for V and 12 bases for J; bases not matched to a gene: 8. Germline-derived CDR1 and CDR2 are MNHEY and SVGAGI. The CDR3 extends over 12 amino acids. As DNA, the CDR3 is TGTGCCAGCAGTCCCCGGACAGGGTCGACTTTCTTT. Encoded protein: CASSPRTGSTFF.

This clonotype has only a few counts. The chain is built from TRBV12-3 or TRBV12-4 and TRBJ1-2, with D tentatively TRBD1 (5 bases). The CDR3 has 15 residues. V gave up 2 bases and J gave up 6 bases, with 16 bases separating them. The CDR3 spells CASSLRVRDYDGYTF. CDR3 in DNA: TGTGCCAGCAGTTTAAGGGTCAGGGACTACGATGGCTACACCTTC.

In regard to this clonotype: One junction end does not reproduce the germline sequence, and a read error may be involved. The V and J genes are TRBV19 and TRBJ1-2, with D possibly TRBD1 on 5 matching bases. CDR3 size: 14 residues. Germline CDR1 reads LNHDA; CDR2 reads SQIVND (reference sequence). This chain's CDR3 is CACSISGGADGYTF. Here the CDR3 DNA reads TGTGCCTGTAGTATCTCGGGGGGAGCTGATGGCTACACCTTC.

The rearrangement joins TRBV9 to TRBJ1-1; no firm D call. The CDR3 consists of 15 residues. V dropped 0 bases and J dropped 1 base, with 10 bases sitting between them. CDR1 is SGDLS, CDR2 YYNGEE, per germline. CDR3 residues: CASSVAIRQNTEAFF. In nucleotides, the CDR3 is TGTGCCAGCAGCGTAGCCATCCGACAGAACACTGAAGCTTTCTTT.

The table lists this clonotype with a few counts. The genes are TRBV7-2 and TRBJ1-2; perhaps TRBD1 as D (5 bases). Deletions cut 7 bases from V and 5 bases from J, with 11 bases between. The CDR3 consists of 12 residues. Looked up from germline, CDR1 is SGHTA and CDR2 is FQGNSA. CDR3 nucleotides: TGTGCCAGCAACGGGGGTGTGTATGGCTACACCTTC. As protein: CASNGGVYGYTF.

This clonotype was seen more than once but under ten times. J is TRBJ2-7 and V is TRBV7-6, with a possible D match to TRBD1 (8 bases). The CDR3 length is 12 residues. The germline gives CDR1 SGHVS, CDR2 FNYEAQ. V shed 4 bases and J shed 6 bases, with 10 bases lying between them. The CDR3 DNA follows: TGTGCCAGCAGCTACAGGGGGGGCGAGCAGTACTTC. Translated, it gives CASSYRGGEQYF. Together with reference TRBV7-6 and TRBJ2-7, the CDR3 gives the full variable domain: GAGVSQSPRYKVTKRGQDVALRCDPISGHVSLYWYRQALGQGPEFLTYFNYEAQQDKSGLPNDRFSAERPEGSISTLTIQRTEQRDSAMYRCASSYRGGEQYFGPGTRLTVT.

This clonotype was observed a handful of times. The CDR3 sequence: CASSLYRNYEQYF. The DNA of the CDR3 is TGTGCCAGCAGCTTATACAGAAACTACGAGCAGTACTTC. This sequence joins TRBV7-9 and TRBJ2-7; D gene uncertain. Trimming removed 2 bases from V and 3 bases from J, with 8 bases in between. This CDR3 comprises 13 residues. CDR1 is SEHNR and CDR2 is FQNEAQ in the germline V gene (reference sequence).

V and J are TRBV7-6 and TRBJ1-4; weak D call: TRBD1 (5 bases). The CDR3 has 15 amino acids. V was shortened by 1 base and J by 4 bases, with 10 bases between the two germline ends. Looked up from germline, CDR1 is SGHVS and CDR2 is FNYEAQ. This CDR3 reads CASSLGGGDNEKLFF. Here the CDR3 DNA reads TGTGCCAGCAGCTTAGGGGGCGGGGATAATGAAAAACTGTTTTTT.